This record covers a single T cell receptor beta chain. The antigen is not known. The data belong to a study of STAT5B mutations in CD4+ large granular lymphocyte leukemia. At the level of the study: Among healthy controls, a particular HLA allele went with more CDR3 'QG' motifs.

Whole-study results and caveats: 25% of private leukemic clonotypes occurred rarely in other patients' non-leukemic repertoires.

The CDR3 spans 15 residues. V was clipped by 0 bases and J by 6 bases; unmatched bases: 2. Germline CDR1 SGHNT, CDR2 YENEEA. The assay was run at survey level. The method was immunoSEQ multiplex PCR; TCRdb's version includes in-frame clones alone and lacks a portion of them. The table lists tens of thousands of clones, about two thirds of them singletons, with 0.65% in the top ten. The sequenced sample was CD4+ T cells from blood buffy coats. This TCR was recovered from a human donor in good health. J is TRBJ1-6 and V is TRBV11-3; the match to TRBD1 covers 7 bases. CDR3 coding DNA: TGTGCCAGCAGCTTAGAATCAGGGGGTAATTCACCCCTCCACTTT. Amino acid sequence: CASSLESGGNSPLHF.